The rows below give T cell receptor beta chains drawn from one sample of a study of T cells in Graves' hyperthyroidism and ophthalmopathy. One entry per CDR3 protein results from TCRdb running MiXCR on the multiplex PCR reads. The sample includes around 600,000 distinct CDR3 sequences, less than 20% of them seen just once. The sample was blood. The receptors stem from a woman aged 30 to 39 with Graves' hyperthyroidism. Each CDR3 is given with its conserved first and last residue. A D gene is named only where the DNA matches it firmly. Not all rows give a size; the values are once, few, many and, for expanded clones, a class.

>TRBJ2-7|TRBD2|TRBV2|many
CASSGSERDGTYEQYF
TGTGCCAGCAGTGGTTCAGAGCGGGATGGGACCTACGAGCAGTACTTC
>TRBJ2-7|TRBD2|TRBV28|many
CASIPGLAGQSSYEQYF
TGTGCCAGCATCCCGGGACTAGCGGGTCAGAGCTCCTACGAGCAGTACTTC
>TRBJ2-3|TRBD1|TRBV18|many
CASSPRDRASGGTQYF
TGTGCCAGCTCACCAAGGGACAGGGCCTCCGGGGGTACGCAGTATTTT
>TRBJ1-1|NA|TRBV27|NA
CASSSATGNTEAFF
TGTGCCAGCAGTTCCGCGACAGGGAACACTGAAGCTTTCTTT
>TRBJ2-3|TRBD2|TRBV18|NA
CASSPRRTSGKTDTQYF
TGTGCCAGCTCACCGCGTCGGACTAGCGGGAAAACAGATACGCAGTATTTT
>TRBJ1-1|NA|TRBV11-2|many
CASSLLGRTEAFF
TGTGCCAGCAGCTTATTGGGTAGGACTGAAGCTTTCTTT
>TRBJ2-4|NA|TRBV4-1|few
CASSQKGLGKNIQYF
TGCGCCAGCAGCCAAAAGGGGTTAGGGAAAAACATTCAGTACTTC
>TRBJ2-7|NA|TRBV7-3|many
CASNPRTEGKGYEQYF
TGTGCCAGCAACCCTCGAACGGAGGGTAAAGGGTACGAGCAGTACTTC
>TRBJ2-3|TRBD1|TRBV7-2|many
CASSRGTGKWDTQYF
TGTGCCAGCAGCCGCGGGACAGGCAAATGGGATACGCAGTATTTT
>TRBJ2-3|NA|TRBV5-1|few
CASSFTYFGTGGATDTQYF
TGCGCCAGCAGCTTCACCTATTTTGGGACTGGAGGGGCAACAGATACGCAGTATTTT
>TRBJ2-7|TRBD1|TRBV19|few
CASRYSGTGSYEQYF
TGTGCCAGTAGGTACTCCGGGACAGGGTCCTACGAGCAGTACTTC
>TRBJ2-2|NA|TRBV7-3|NA
CASSPRDHTGELFF
TGTGCCAGCAGCCCCCGGGACCACACCGGGGAGCTGTTTTTT
>TRBJ1-1|NA|TRBV6-5|many
CASSYVGRKDTEAFF
TGTGCCAGCAGCTACGTCGGACGGAAGGACACTGAAGCTTTCTTT